This entry lists 14 T cell receptor beta chains sequenced from one sample in a study of tumor-infiltrating lymphocytes in primary liver carcinoma (dated by TCRdb to 2015 to 2018). Sequencing instrument: Illumina HiSeq 2500. Starting from about 550 ng total RNA, TCRbeta-specific cDNA was produced by reverse transcription with a constant-region primer and ProtoScript II reverse transcriptase. The TCRbeta libraries were prepared through three rounds of nested multiplex PCR following a slightly modified ARM-PCR procedure. Multiplex TRBV1-TRBV30 forward primers and a Cbeta reverse primer were used in the first two PCR rounds, each of which was run for approximately 10 cycles. TCRdb took the public reads, trimmed them with fastp at Q25, ran MiXCR for clone calling and kept in-frame beta chains. Identical CDR3 protein sequences are pooled into one entry, listed with their most common genes and DNA. The sample includes about 200,000 distinct CDR3 sequences, with approximately 80% observed a single time. Over 15% of the sample belongs to the ten largest clones.

Total RNA and DNA were co-extracted from roughly 18-30 mg of bulk tissue with the AllPrep DNA/RNA mini kit, without cell sorting. The sample consisted of tumor tissue from primary liver carcinoma. The receptors here all came from a man aged 35 to 55 with primary liver carcinoma and hepatitis B virus infection.

About this clonotype itself: The junction and the germline gene differ at one end; a read error may be behind it. The chain links TRBV6-6 to TRBJ1-5, with D hard to call. CDR3 length: 15 amino acids. Per germline, CDR1 MNHNY and CDR2 SVGAGI (reference sequence). Here the CDR3 reads CANTLGGRVSQPQHF. The CDR3 nucleotides are TGTGCCAACACCCTGGGAGGGAGGGTTAGTCAGCCTCAGCATTTT.

With respect to this clonotype: The conserved closing phenylalanine or tryptophan is absent in this CDR3, likely reflecting a read error. The chain couples TRBV24-1 to TRBJ1-5, with a tentative D call TRBD1 (6 bases). This CDR3 comprises 14 residues. V was trimmed by 4 bases and J by 7 bases, leaving 13 bases between them. The germline V gene encodes CDR1 KGHDR and CDR2 SFDVKD. The CDR3 loop is CATSDRDMGQPQHL. For the CDR3, the DNA is TGTGCCACCAGTGACCGGGACATGGGACAGCCCCAGCATCTT.

Notes on this clonotype: Germline is not matched at one junction end, which may reflect a read error. The chain links TRBV24-1 to TRBJ2-3; D is uncertain. The length of the CDR3 is 12 residues. Germline V lookup: CDR1 KGHDR, CDR2 SFDVKD. The CDR3 DNA is TGTGCCACCAGTCGGGCCACAGATATGCAGTGTTTT. It specifies CATSRATDMQCF.

This clonotype occurred a few times. This clone may be a read error of a much larger clone one base away. V gene TRBV6-2 or TRBV6-3 combines with J gene TRBJ1-1; 10 bases align to TRBD1. Germline V lookup: CDR1 MNHEY, CDR2 SVGEGT. CDR3 length equals 16 residues. J lost 3 bases, V lost 6 bases, and 10 bases had no gene match. The CDR3 loop reads CASSPDRTGGDTEAFF. CDR3 sequence (DNA): TGTGCCAGCAGCCCTGATCGGACAGGGGGGGACACTGAAGCTTTCTTT.

In this sample, this clonotype turned up a few times. The DNA of the CDR3 is TGCGCCAGCAGCGCCGAGGGGACAGGCAGTCAGCCCCAGCATTTT. Translation gives CASSAEGTGSQPQHF. The chain uses TRBV5-1 and TRBJ1-5; TRBD1 matches 8 bases. Germline CDR1 SGHRS, CDR2 YFSETQ. V dropped 4 bases and J dropped 6; count of bases not matched to a gene: 9. CDR3 length: 15 amino acids.

This clonotype was seen repeatedly, ten times or more. V and J are TRBV6-5 and TRBJ1-3; TRBD1 matches at 7 bases. The CDR3 has 15 amino acids. V lost 5 bases to trimming and J lost 0 bases; unmatched junction nucleotides: 4. CDR1 is MNHEY and CDR2 is SVGAGI in the germline V gene. The CDR3 bases are TGTGCCAGCAGTAGACAGGGCTCCTCTGGAAACACCATATATTTT. Translation: CASSRQGSSGNTIYF.

To note about this clonotype: The junction differs from germline at one of its ends, possibly a read error. The CDR3 is CASSEAKGQPKHF. CDR3 in DNA: TGTGCTAGCAGTGAAGCGAAGGGCCAGCCCAAGCATTTT. The chain has TRBV6-1 and TRBJ1-5; D unclear. This CDR3 comprises 13 residues. Looked up from germline, CDR1 is MNHNS and CDR2 is SASEGT.

A word on this clonotype: One junction end does not reproduce the germline sequence, and a read error may be involved. The chain recombines TRBV5-1 with TRBJ1-6; D gene uncertain. The CDR3 spans 13 residues. The germline CDR1 and CDR2 sequences are SGHRS and YFSETQ. The DNA for the CDR3 is TGCGCCAGCACCGAGGACGAGAATTCACCCCTCCACTTC. Residues: CASTEDENSPLHF.

The chain uses TRBV20-1 and TRBJ2-1, with D perhaps matching TRBD2 (6 bases). The germline V gene has CDR1 DFQATT and CDR2 SNEGSKA (reference sequence). V was shortened by 1 base and J by 5 bases, with 12 bases between the two germline ends. The CDR3 loop spans 14 amino acids. CDR3 protein: CSARGAGGHNEQFF. The DNA for the CDR3 is TGCAGTGCTAGAGGCGCAGGAGGGCACAATGAGCAGTTCTTC.

Concerning this clonotype: At one end, the junction sequence differs from germline, possibly due to a read error. The chain is built from TRBV6-5 and TRBJ1-2; D gene ambiguous. The CDR3 has 16 amino acids. The germline gives CDR1 MNHEY, CDR2 SVGAGI. The chain's CDR3 is CVSRSGVGVVNYGYTF. CDR3 coding DNA: TGTGTCAGCAGATCCGGGGTCGGGGTCGTCAACTATGGCTACACATTC.

For this clonotype: A single base separates this from a much larger clone, so it may be a read error. The V call is TRBV7-3, the J call TRBJ2-1; TRBD1 matches at 8 bases. The length of the CDR3 is 14 residues. V lost 5 bases to trimming and J lost 7 bases; unmatched junction nucleotides: 7. Germline V CDR1 and CDR2: SGHTA, FQGTGA. The DNA for the CDR3 is TGTGCCAGCAGCCCATCAGGGGGCCATAATGAGCAGTTCTTC. Its protein product is CASSPSGGHNEQFF.

Regarding this clonotype: Relative to the germline gene, one junction end is altered; a read error may explain this. The chain recombines TRBV11-3 with TRBJ2-1; tentatively, D is TRBD2 (6 bases). The CDR3 totals 14 residues. Germline CDR1 is SGHNT and CDR2 is YENEEA. The CDR3 region has the DNA TGTGCCAGAAGTTTAGGACGGGAGAAAAATGAGCTGCTTTTC. Translation gives CARSLGREKNELLF. The full variable domain, completed using reference TRBV11-3 and TRBJ2-1, is EAGVVQSPRYKIIEKKQPVAFWCNPISGHNTLYWYLQNLGQGPELLIRYENEEAVDDSQLPKDRFSAERLKGVDSTLKIQPAELGDSAVYLCARSLGREKNELLFGPGTRLTVL.

Concerning this clonotype: The junction does not match germline at one end; this may be a read error. The CDR3 reads CASSARQGGYGYPF. CDR3 in DNA: TGTGCCAGCAGTGCGCGACAGGGGGGCTATGGCTACCCCTTC. The chain couples TRBV28 to TRBJ1-2; 9 bases agree with TRBD1. The length of the CDR3 is 14 residues. Germline V gives CDR1 MDHEN, CDR2 SYDVKM.

The rearrangement uses TRBV7-8 and TRBJ2-7; maybe TRBD2 (6 bases). The CDR3 extends over 14 amino acids. Germline CDR1 is SGHVS and CDR2 is FQNEAQ. CDR3 sequence (DNA): TGTATCAGCAGCGATACCGGGACTCTCCACGAGCAGTACTTC. Amino acid sequence: CISSDTGTLHEQYF.